A single sample gave rise to the 6 T cell receptor beta chains below, sequenced in a study of blood T cells in healthy people across ages. For the second PCR, which ran for 7 to 11 cycles, a sample-barcoded 5' primer and a J-beta primer mix were used. Each CDR3 protein is one row after TCRdb ran MiXCR on the 5' RACE reads. The data show over 600,000 distinct CDR3 sequences, roughly three fifths seen once. Sequencing was done on a sample of blood. Every receptor here comes from a man aged 40-49 years in good health.

The chain's CDR3 is CSARGGVYQPQHF. Here the CDR3 DNA reads TGCAGTGCTAGAGGCGGGGTTTATCAGCCCCAGCATTTT. The chain employs TRBV20-1 and TRBJ1-5, with D unresolved. The CDR3 is 13 residues long. CDR1 and CDR2 from the germline V gene are DFQATT and SNEGSKA (reference sequence). V was trimmed by 1 base and J by 5 bases, leaving 9 bases between them.

The chain joins TRBV24-1 to TRBJ2-1; D might be TRBD1 (6 bases). Trimming removed 9 bases at V and 4 bases at J, with 12 bases between. The length of the CDR3 is 13 residues. Germline loops: CDR1 KGHDR, CDR2 SFDVKD. The CDR3 DNA reads TGTGCCACCCAGGGACATGGGTACAATGAGCAGTTCTTC. This codes for CATQGHGYNEQFF.

The rearrangement links TRBV5-1 to TRBJ2-1; D gene ambiguous. Germline values: CDR1 SGHRS, CDR2 YFSETQ. This CDR3 contains 14 residues. V was pared by 4 bases and J by 5 bases, with 13 bases between. The CDR3 spells CASSKRLGNNEQFF. As DNA, the CDR3 is TGCGCCAGCAGCAAAAGGCTAGGCAACAATGAGCAGTTCTTC. The full variable domain, completed using reference TRBV5-1 and TRBJ2-1, is KAGVTQTPRYLIKTRGQQVTLSCSPISGHRSVSWYQQTPGQGLQFLFEYFSETQRNKGNFPGRFSGRQFSNSRSEMNVSTLELGDSALYLCASSKRLGNNEQFFGPGTRLTVL.

This clonotype was detected a few times. The V gene is TRBV2, the J gene TRBJ2-7; D is unresolved. V was shortened by 6 bases and J by 2 bases, with 14 bases between the two germline ends. Germline V gene data show CDR1 as SNHLY and CDR2 as FYNNEI. This CDR3 has 14 amino acids. CDR3 bases: TGTGCCAGCAGAGGCGATGCAGGCACCTACGAGCAGTACTTC. It translates to CASRGDAGTYEQYF.

The chain employs TRBV3-1 and TRBJ2-5; TRBD2 matches 7 bases. The length of the CDR3 is 17 residues. After removal of 5 bases from V and 2 bases from J, the junction contained 14 bases not matched to a gene. From germline, CDR1 is LGHDT and CDR2 YNNKEL (reference sequence). The CDR3: CASSVSAASGKQETQYF. In nucleotides, the CDR3 is TGTGCCAGCAGCGTCTCAGCGGCTAGCGGCAAACAAGAGACCCAGTACTTC.

The chain recombines TRBV28 with TRBJ1-5, with a weak D call TRBD1 (5 bases). The germline V gene encodes CDR1 MDHEN and CDR2 SYDVKM. The germline V and J ends were trimmed by 6 bases and 2 bases, with 8 bases remaining between them. There are 13 residues in the CDR3. CDR3 in amino acids: CASRGPRNQPQHF. Here the CDR3 DNA reads TGTGCCAGCAGGGGGCCTCGCAATCAGCCCCAGCATTTT.